This T cell receptor beta chain was retrieved from a study of shared clonotypes between healthy human individuals. In the study overall: Those who served as donors were two women and a few men between the ages of 18 and 49. Broader study findings: The study drew on few donors, limiting represented genetic and exposure-history diversity. Memory subsets generally showed lower estimated richness than naive subsets.

A note on this clone: Its antigen is not known.

The V gene's germline CDR1 is MNHEY and CDR2 SMNVEV (reference sequence). There are 12 residues in the CDR3. With 8 bases removed from V and 9 bases from J, the gap between germline ends came to 14 bases. TCRdb's table, derived via immunoSEQ multiplex PCR, lists solely in-frame clones and lacks some. Of 1.5 million to 1.9 million clones listed, 98% are singletons. The sample comprised naive CD4+ T cells sorted from blood. Regarding subset: CD45RA+ positively selected. This clonotype originated in a man younger than 45 in good health. The gene calls are TRBV27 and TRBJ2-4; D gene ambiguous. CDR3 region: CASSQPRGIQYF. The CDR3 DNA is TGTGCCAGCTCCCAGCCCCGAGGCATTCAGTACTTC.